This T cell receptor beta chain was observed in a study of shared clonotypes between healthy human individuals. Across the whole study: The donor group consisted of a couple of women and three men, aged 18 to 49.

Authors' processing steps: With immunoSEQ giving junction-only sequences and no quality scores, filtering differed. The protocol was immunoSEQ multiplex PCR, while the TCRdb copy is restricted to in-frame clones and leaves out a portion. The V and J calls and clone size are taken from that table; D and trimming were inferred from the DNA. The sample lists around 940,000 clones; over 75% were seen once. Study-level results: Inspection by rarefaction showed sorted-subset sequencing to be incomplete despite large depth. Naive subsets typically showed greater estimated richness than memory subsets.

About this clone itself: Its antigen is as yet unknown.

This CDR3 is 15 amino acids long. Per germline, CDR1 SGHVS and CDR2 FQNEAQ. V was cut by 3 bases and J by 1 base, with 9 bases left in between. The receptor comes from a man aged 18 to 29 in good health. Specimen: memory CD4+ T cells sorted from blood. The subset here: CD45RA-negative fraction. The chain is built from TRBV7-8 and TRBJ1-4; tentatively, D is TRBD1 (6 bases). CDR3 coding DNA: TGTGCCAGCAGCTTTGTACAGGGAACTAATGAAAAACTGTTTTTT. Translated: CASSFVQGTNEKLFF. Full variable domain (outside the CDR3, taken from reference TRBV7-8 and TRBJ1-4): GAGVSQSPRYKVAKRGQDVALRCDPISGHVSLFWYQQALGQGPEFLTYFQNEAQLDKSGLPSDRFFAERPEGSVSTLKIQRTQQEDSAVYLCASSFVQGTNEKLFFGSGTQLSVL.